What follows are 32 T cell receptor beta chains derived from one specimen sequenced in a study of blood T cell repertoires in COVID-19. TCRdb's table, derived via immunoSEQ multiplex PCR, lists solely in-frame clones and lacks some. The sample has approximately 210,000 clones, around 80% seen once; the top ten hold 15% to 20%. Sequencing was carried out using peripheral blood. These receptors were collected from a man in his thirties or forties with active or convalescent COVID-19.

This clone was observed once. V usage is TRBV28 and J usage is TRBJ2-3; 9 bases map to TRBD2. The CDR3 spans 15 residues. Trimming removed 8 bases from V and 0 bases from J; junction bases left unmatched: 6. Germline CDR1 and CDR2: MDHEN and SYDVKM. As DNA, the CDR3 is TGTGCCAGCGTTCTAGCGGGGTCTAGCACAGATACGCAGTATTTT. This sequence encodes CASVLAGSSTDTQYF.

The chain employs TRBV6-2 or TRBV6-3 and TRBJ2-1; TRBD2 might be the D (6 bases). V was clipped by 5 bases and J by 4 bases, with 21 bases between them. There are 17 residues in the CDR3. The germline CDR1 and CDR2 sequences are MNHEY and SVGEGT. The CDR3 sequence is CASSTPQVGGSYNEQFF. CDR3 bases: TGTGCCAGCAGTACCCCCCAAGTTGGGGGGAGTTACAATGAGCAGTTCTTC.

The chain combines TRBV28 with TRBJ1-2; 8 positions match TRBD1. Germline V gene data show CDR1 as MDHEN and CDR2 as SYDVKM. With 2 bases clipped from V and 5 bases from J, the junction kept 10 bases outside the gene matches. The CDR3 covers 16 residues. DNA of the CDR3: TGTGCCAGCAGTTTAGGCTGGACAGGGAACATATATGGCTACACCTTC. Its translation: CASSLGWTGNIYGYTF.

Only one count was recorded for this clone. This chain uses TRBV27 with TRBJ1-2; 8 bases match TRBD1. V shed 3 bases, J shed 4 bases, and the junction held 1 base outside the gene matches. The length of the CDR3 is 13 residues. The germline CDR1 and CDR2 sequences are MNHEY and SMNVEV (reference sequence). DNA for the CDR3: TGTGCCAGCAGTTTCGACAGGGGCTATGGCTACACCTTC. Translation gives CASSFDRGYGYTF.

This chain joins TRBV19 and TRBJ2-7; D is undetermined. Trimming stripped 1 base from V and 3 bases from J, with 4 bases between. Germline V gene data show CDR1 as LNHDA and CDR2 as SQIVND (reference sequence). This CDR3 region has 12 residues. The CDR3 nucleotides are TGTGCCAGTAGTATAGGAGGCTACGAGCAGTACTTC. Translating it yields CASSIGGYEQYF. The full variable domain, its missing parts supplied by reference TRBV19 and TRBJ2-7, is DGGITQSPKYLFRKEGQNVTLSCEQNLNHDAMYWYRQDPGQGLRLIYYSQIVNDFQKGDIAEGYSVSREKKESFPLTVTSAQKNPTAFYLCASSIGGYEQYFGPGTRLTVT.

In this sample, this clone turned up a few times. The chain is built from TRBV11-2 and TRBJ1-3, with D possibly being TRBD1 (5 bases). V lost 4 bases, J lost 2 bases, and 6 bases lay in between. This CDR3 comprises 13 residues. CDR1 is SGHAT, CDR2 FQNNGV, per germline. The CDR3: CASSWTPGNTIYF. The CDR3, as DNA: TGTGCCAGCAGCTGGACACCTGGAAACACCATATATTTT.

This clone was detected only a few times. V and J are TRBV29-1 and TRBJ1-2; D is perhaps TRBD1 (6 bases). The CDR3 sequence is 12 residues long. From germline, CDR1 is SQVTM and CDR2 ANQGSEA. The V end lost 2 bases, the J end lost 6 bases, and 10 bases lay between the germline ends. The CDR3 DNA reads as TGCAGCGTTGAAACCCCAGGGGATGGCTACACCTTC. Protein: CSVETPGDGYTF.

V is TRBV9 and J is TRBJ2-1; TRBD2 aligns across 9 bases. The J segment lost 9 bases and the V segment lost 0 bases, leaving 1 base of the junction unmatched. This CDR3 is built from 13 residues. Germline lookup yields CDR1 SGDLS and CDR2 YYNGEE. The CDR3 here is CASSVGTSAEQFF. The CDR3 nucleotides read TGTGCCAGCAGCGTAGGGACTAGCGCTGAGCAGTTCTTC. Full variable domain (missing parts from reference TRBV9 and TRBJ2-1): DSGVTQTPKHLITATGQRVTLRCSPRSGDLSVYWYQQSLDQGLQFLIQYYNGEERAKGNILERFSAQQFPDLHSELNLSSLELGDSALYFCASSVGTSAEQFFGPGTRLTVL.

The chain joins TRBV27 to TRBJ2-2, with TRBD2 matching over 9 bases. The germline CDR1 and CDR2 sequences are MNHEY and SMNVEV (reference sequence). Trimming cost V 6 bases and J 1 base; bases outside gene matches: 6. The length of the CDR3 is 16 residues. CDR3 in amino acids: CASRPIAGVNTGELFF. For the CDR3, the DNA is TGTGCCAGCAGACCTATAGCGGGAGTGAACACCGGGGAGCTGTTTTTT.

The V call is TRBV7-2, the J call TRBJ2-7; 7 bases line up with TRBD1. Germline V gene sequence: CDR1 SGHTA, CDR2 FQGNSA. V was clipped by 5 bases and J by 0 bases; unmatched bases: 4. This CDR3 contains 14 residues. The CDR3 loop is CASSRDSNSYEQYF. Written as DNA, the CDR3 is TGTGCCAGCAGCCGGGACAGCAACTCCTACGAGCAGTACTTC.

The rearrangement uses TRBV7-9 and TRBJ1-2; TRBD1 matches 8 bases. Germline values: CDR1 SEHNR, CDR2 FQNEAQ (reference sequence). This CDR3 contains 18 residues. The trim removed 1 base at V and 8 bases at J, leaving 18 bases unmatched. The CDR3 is CASSLGLNPPTGDRGYTF. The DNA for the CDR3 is TGTGCCAGCAGCTTAGGCCTAAACCCACCTACAGGGGACAGGGGCTACACCTTC.

CDR3 residues: CASSLQGDRGSGELFF. The CDR3 region has the DNA TGCGCCAGCAGCCTCCAGGGGGACAGGGGTTCCGGGGAGCTGTTTTTT. J is TRBJ2-2 and V is TRBV4-3; 10 nucleotides line up with TRBD1. The CDR3 is 16 amino acids. The germline CDR1 and CDR2 sequences are LGHNA and YSLEER. V shed 4 bases, J shed 6 bases, and the junction held 8 bases outside the gene matches.

The CDR3 DNA follows: TGTGCCAGCAGCCCCCAGGGGGGGAACACTGAAGCTTTCTTT. Its translation is CASSPQGGNTEAFF. The chain joins TRBV14 to TRBJ1-1; TRBD1 matches at 7 bases. The CDR3 runs to 14 residues. Germline loops: CDR1 SGHDN, CDR2 FVKESK. After removal of 4 bases from V and 1 base from J, the junction contained 3 bases not matched to a gene.

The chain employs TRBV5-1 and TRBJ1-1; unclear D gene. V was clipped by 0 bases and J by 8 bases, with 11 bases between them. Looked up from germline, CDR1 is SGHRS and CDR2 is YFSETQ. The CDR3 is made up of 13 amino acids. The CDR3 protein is CASSLGPSHEAFF. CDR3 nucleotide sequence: TGCGCCAGCAGCTTGGGCCCCAGTCACGAAGCTTTCTTT.

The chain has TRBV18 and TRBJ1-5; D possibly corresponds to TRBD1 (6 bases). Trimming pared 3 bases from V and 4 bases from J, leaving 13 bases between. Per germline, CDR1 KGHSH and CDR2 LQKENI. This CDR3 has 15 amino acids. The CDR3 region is CASSPPGQANQPQHF. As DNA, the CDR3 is TGTGCCAGCTCACCGCCGGGACAAGCTAATCAGCCCCAGCATTTT.

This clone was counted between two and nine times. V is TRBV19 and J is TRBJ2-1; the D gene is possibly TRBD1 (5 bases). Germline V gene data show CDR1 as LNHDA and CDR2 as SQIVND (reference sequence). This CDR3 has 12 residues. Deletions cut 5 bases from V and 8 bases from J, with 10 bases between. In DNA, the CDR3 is TGTGCCAGTAGTCCCCGCAGGGATGAGCAGTTCTTC. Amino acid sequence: CASSPRRDEQFF.

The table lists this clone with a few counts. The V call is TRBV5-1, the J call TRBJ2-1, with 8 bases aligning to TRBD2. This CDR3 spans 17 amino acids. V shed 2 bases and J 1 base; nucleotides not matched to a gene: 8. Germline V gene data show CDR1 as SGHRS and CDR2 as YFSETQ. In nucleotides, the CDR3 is TGCGCCAGCAGCTTCCATGTAGCGGGACCGTCCTACAATGAGCAGTTCTTC. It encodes CASSFHVAGPSYNEQFF.

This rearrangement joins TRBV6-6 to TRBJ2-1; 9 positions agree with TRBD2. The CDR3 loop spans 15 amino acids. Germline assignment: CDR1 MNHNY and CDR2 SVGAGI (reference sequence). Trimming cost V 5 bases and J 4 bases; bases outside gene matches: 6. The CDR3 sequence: CASSKLAGRYNEQFF. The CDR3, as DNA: TGTGCCAGCAGTAAGCTAGCGGGGCGTTACAATGAGCAGTTCTTC.

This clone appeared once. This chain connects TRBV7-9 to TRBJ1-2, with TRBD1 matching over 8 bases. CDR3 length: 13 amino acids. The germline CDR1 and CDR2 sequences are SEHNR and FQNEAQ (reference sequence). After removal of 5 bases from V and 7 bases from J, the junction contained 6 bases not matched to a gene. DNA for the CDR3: TGTGCCAGCAGCCCGACAGGGGCAAGTGGCTACACCTTC. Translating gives CASSPTGASGYTF. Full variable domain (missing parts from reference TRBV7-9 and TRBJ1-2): DTGVSQNPRHKITKRGQNVTFRCDPISEHNRLYWYRQTLGQGPEFLTYFQNEAQLEKSRLLSDRFSAERPKGSFSTLEIQRTEQGDSAMYLCASSPTGASGYTFGSGTRLTVV.

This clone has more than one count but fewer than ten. This CDR3 is CASSPGQGGDYGYTF. Here the CDR3 DNA reads TGTGCCAGCAGCCCCGGACAGGGTGGGGACTATGGCTACACCTTC. The V call is TRBV7-9, the J call TRBJ1-2; the match to TRBD1 covers 8 bases. The CDR3 runs to 15 residues. Germline V gene data show CDR1 as SEHNR and CDR2 as FQNEAQ (reference sequence). The J segment lost 3 bases and the V segment lost 5 bases, leaving 8 bases of the junction unmatched.

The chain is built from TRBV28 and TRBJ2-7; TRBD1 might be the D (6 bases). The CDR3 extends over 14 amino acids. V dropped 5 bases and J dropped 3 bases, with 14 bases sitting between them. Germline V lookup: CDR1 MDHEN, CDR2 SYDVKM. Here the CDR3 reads CASSQPGQIYEQYF. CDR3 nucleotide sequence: TGTGCCAGCAGTCAGCCGGGACAAATCTACGAGCAGTACTTC.

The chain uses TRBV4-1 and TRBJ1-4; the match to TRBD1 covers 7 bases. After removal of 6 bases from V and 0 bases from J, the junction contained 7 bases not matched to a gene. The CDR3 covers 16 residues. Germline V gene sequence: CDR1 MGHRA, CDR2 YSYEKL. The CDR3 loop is CASRGGQISTNEKLFF. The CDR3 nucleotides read TGCGCCAGCAGAGGGGGCCAGATATCAACTAATGAAAAACTGTTTTTT.

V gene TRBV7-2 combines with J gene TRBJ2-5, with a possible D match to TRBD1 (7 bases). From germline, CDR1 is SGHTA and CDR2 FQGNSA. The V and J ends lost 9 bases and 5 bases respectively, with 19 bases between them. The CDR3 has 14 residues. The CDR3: CAREEGAPRETQYF. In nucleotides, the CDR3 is TGTGCCAGGGAGGAGGGGGCCCCCCGGGAGACCCAGTACTTC.

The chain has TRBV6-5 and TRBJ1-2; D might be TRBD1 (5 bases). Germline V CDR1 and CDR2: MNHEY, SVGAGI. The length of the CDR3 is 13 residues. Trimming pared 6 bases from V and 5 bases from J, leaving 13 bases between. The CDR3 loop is CASRMTDGYGYTF. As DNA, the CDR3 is TGTGCCAGCAGGATGACAGATGGGTATGGCTACACCTTC.

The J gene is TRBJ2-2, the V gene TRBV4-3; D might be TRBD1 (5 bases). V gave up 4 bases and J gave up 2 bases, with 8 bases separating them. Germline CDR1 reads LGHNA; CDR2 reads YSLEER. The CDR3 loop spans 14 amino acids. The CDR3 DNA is TGCGCCAGCAGCCGCGGACAAAACACCGGGGAGCTGTTTTTT. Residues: CASSRGQNTGELFF.

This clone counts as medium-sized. In DNA, the CDR3 is TGTGCCAGCAGTTTGAACTTGGATCAGCCCCAGCATTTT. Protein product: CASSLNLDQPQHF. This chain joins TRBV27 and TRBJ1-5; D ambiguous. With 3 bases removed from V and 5 bases from J, the gap between germline ends came to 8 bases. This CDR3 contains 13 residues. The germline gives CDR1 MNHEY, CDR2 SMNVEV (reference sequence).

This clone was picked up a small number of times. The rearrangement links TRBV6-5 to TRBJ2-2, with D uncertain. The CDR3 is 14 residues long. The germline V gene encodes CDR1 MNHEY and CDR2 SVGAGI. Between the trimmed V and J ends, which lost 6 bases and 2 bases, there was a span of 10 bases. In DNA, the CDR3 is TGTGCCAGCAGCCGGTGGAGAAACACCGGGGAGCTGTTTTTT. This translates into CASSRWRNTGELFF.

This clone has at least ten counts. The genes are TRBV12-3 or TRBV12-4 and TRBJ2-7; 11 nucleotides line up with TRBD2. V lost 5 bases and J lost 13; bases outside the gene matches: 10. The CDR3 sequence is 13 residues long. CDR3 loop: CASSQRLAGSCYF. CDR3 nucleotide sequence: TGTGCCAGCAGTCAACGACTAGCGGGGAGTTGTTACTTC.

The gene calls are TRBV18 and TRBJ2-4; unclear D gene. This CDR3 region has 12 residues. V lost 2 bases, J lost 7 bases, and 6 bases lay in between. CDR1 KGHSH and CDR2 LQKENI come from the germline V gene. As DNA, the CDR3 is TGTGCCAGCTCACCAAGAGGCAACATTCAGTACTTC. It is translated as CASSPRGNIQYF.

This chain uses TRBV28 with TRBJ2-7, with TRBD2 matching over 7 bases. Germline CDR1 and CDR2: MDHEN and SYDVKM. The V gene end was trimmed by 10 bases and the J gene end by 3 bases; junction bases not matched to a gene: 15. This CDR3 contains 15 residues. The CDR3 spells CAISRMGGSDYEQYF. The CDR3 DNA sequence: TGTGCCATCAGCCGGATGGGAGGGTCGGACTACGAGCAGTACTTC.

The CDR3 loop reads CASSEGLAGLETQYF. The CDR3 bases are TGTGCCAGCAGCGAGGGACTAGCGGGGTTGGAGACCCAGTACTTC. The V gene is TRBV9, the J gene TRBJ2-5; 13 bases align to TRBD2. V was pared by 3 bases and J by 5 bases, with 4 bases of the junction left unmatched. CDR3 length equals 15 residues. The V gene's germline CDR1 is SGDLS and CDR2 YYNGEE.

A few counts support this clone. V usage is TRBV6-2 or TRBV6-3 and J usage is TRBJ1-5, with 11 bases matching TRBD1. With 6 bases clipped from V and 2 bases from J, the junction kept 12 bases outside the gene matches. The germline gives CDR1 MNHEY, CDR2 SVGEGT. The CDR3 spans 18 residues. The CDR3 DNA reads TGTGCCAGCAGCCTAGGACAGGGGGCTAACATTCGCAATCAGCCCCAGCATTTT. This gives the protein CASSLGQGANIRNQPQHF.